This T cell receptor (beta chain) comes out of a study of shared clonotypes between healthy human individuals. Study context: Researchers drew samples from two women and a few men aged 18 to 49. General study findings and limits: Naive subsets usually exceeded memory subsets in estimated richness.

As regards this clone: The antigen remains undetermined.

From germline, CDR1 is MNHNS and CDR2 SASEGT. After removal of 5 bases from V and 7 bases from J, the junction contained 8 bases not matched to a gene. The CDR3 is 13 amino acids. Measured with immunoSEQ multiplex PCR; TCRdb has only the in-frame clones, and not every one. The repertoire holds around 2,000,000 clones, with over 85% as singletons. The receptor comes from a man between 18 and 35 years old in good health. Sequencing was done on a sample of naive CD4+ T cells sorted from blood. Documented subset: CD45RA+ positively selected. This chain links TRBV6-1 with TRBJ2-7, with 7 bases aligning to TRBD1. This chain's CDR3 is CASSRQGLGEQYF. In DNA, the CDR3 is TGTGCCAGCAGTCGACAGGGATTGGGAGAGCAGTACTTC.